The rows below give T cell receptor beta chains drawn from one sample of a study of neurological immune-mediated disorders. TCRdb analysed the 5' RACE reads with MiXCR anew, one entry per CDR3 protein. The sample shows about 84,000 distinct CDR3 sequences, about 9.3% of them seen only once. The sequenced material came from PBMCs. These receptors were collected from a man aged 35 to 55 in good health. Each CDR3 is given with its conserved first and last residue. D genes are given only for firm matches. Where a row states a size, it is once, few, many or the class of an expanded clone; other rows omit it.

CDR3 length: 21; V gene: TRBV5-8; D gene: TRBD1; clone size: .; J gene: TRBJ2-1; CDR3 protein: CVSSYLLGQGVKEQGNNEQFF; CDR3 DNA: TGTGTCAGCAGCTACCTATTAGGACAGGGCGTCAAAGAACAAGGAAACAATGAGCAGTTCTTC
CDR3 length: 13; V gene: TRBV24-1; D gene: .; clone size: many; J gene: TRBJ1-5; CDR3 protein: CATSGQYNQPQHF; CDR3 DNA: TGTGCCACCAGCGGACAGTACAATCAGCCCCAGCATTTT
CDR3 length: 14; V gene: TRBV29-1; D gene: TRBD2; clone size: many; J gene: TRBJ2-3; CDR3 protein: CSEIAGERTDTQYF; CDR3 DNA: TGCAGCGAAATAGCGGGGGAGAGGACAGATACGCAGTATTTT
CDR3 length: 16; V gene: TRBV5-1; D gene: .; clone size: many; J gene: TRBJ2-1; CDR3 protein: CASSSPLRTSYNEQFF; CDR3 DNA: TGCGCCAGCAGCTCCCCCCTAAGGACAAGTTACAATGAGCAGTTCTTC
CDR3 length: 15; V gene: TRBV29-1; D gene: .; clone size: many; J gene: TRBJ2-7; CDR3 protein: CSALSELRQGGEQYF; CDR3 DNA: TGCAGCGCCTTGTCAGAACTGAGGCAGGGCGGAGAGCAGTACTTC
CDR3 length: 16; V gene: TRBV7-2; D gene: TRBD1; clone size: many; J gene: TRBJ1-3; CDR3 protein: CASSFGQAFSGNTIYF; CDR3 DNA: TGTGCCAGCAGCTTCGGACAGGCGTTCTCTGGAAACACCATATATTTT
CDR3 length: 12; V gene: TRBV6-5; D gene: .; clone size: few; J gene: TRBJ2-1; CDR3 protein: CASSPSGHEQFF; CDR3 DNA: TGTGCCAGCAGTCCGAGCGGCCATGAGCAGTTCTTC
CDR3 length: 15; V gene: TRBV5-1; D gene: .; clone size: many; J gene: TRBJ1-1; CDR3 protein: CASSLEVALNTEAFF; CDR3 DNA: TGCGCCAGCAGCTTGGAGGTAGCATTGAACACTGAAGCTTTCTTT
CDR3 length: 12; V gene: TRBV29-1; D gene: .; clone size: many; J gene: TRBJ1-5; CDR3 protein: CSVGNSNQPQHF; CDR3 DNA: TGCAGCGTTGGGAATAGCAATCAGCCCCAGCATTTT
CDR3 length: 15; V gene: TRBV11-2; D gene: TRBD1; clone size: many; J gene: TRBJ1-1; CDR3 protein: CASSWGQSVNTEAFF; CDR3 DNA: TGTGCCAGCAGCTGGGGACAGTCCGTGAACACTGAAGCTTTCTTT
CDR3 length: 14; V gene: TRBV7-3; D gene: TRBD1; clone size: many; J gene: TRBJ2-2; CDR3 protein: CASSRQGNTGELFF; CDR3 DNA: TGTGCCAGCAGCCGACAGGGAAACACCGGGGAGCTGTTTTTT
CDR3 length: 14; V gene: TRBV5-1; D gene: .; clone size: many; J gene: TRBJ1-2; CDR3 protein: CASSLAAGADGYTF; CDR3 DNA: TGCGCCAGCAGCTTGGCCGCGGGGGCCGATGGCTACACCTTC
CDR3 length: 13; V gene: TRBV20-1; D gene: TRBD1; clone size: many; J gene: TRBJ1-2; CDR3 protein: CSGKDRGLDGYTF; CDR3 DNA: TGCAGTGGAAAGGACAGGGGGCTTGATGGCTACACCTTC
CDR3 length: 15; V gene: TRBV20-1; D gene: TRBD2; clone size: many; J gene: TRBJ2-3; CDR3 protein: CSAGPTSALTDTQYF; CDR3 DNA: TGCAGTGCTGGACCGACTAGCGCCCTCACAGATACGCAGTATTTT
CDR3 length: 15; V gene: TRBV7-2; D gene: .; clone size: many; J gene: TRBJ2-2; CDR3 protein: CASSDPVTNTGELFF; CDR3 DNA: TGTGCCAGCAGTGATCCGGTGACGAACACCGGGGAGCTGTTTTTT
CDR3 length: 10; V gene: TRBV29-1; D gene: .; clone size: .; J gene: TRBJ2-7; CDR3 protein: CSVVSDTQYF; CDR3 DNA: TGCAGCGTTGTCTCGGACACTCAGTACTTC
CDR3 length: 14; V gene: TRBV29-1; D gene: .; clone size: many; J gene: TRBJ1-1; CDR3 protein: CSVDRSGMNTEAFF; CDR3 DNA: TGCAGCGTTGATAGGTCGGGCATGAACACTGAAGCTTTCTTT
CDR3 length: 16; V gene: TRBV5-1; D gene: .; clone size: many; J gene: TRBJ1-4; CDR3 protein: CASSPGTASTNEKLFF; CDR3 DNA: TGCGCCAGCAGCCCGGGGACCGCCTCAACTAATGAAAAACTGTTTTTT
CDR3 length: 14; V gene: TRBV7-6; D gene: .; clone size: many; J gene: TRBJ1-5; CDR3 protein: CASSSVLGNQPQHF; CDR3 DNA: TGTGCCAGCAGTTCCGTGTTGGGGAATCAGCCCCAGCATTTT
CDR3 length: 15; V gene: TRBV7-9; D gene: .; clone size: many; J gene: TRBJ2-7; CDR3 protein: CASSHRRDGPYEQYF; CDR3 DNA: TGTGCCAGCAGCCATCGCCGGGACGGCCCCTACGAGCAGTACTTC
CDR3 length: 14; V gene: TRBV5-1; D gene: TRBD1; clone size: few; J gene: TRBJ2-7; CDR3 protein: CASSFGQGWGEQYF; CDR3 DNA: TGCGCCAGCAGCTTCGGACAGGGCTGGGGCGAGCAGTACTTC
CDR3 length: 15; V gene: TRBV14; D gene: .; clone size: .; J gene: TRBJ1-4; CDR3 protein: CASSQVGDPLRKLFF; CDR3 DNA: TGTGCCAGCAGCCAAGTGGGGGACCCTCTTAGAAAACTGTTTTTT
CDR3 length: 13; V gene: TRBV28; D gene: .; clone size: many; J gene: TRBJ2-7; CDR3 protein: CASGTGNSYEQYF; CDR3 DNA: TGTGCCAGCGGCACAGGGAATTCCTACGAGCAGTACTTC
CDR3 length: 15; V gene: TRBV13; D gene: TRBD2; clone size: many; J gene: TRBJ2-3; CDR3 protein: CASSFRLAGADTQYF; CDR3 DNA: TGTGCCAGCAGCTTTAGACTAGCGGGGGCAGATACGCAGTATTTT
CDR3 length: 15; V gene: TRBV5-1; D gene: TRBD1; clone size: many; J gene: TRBJ1-1; CDR3 protein: CASSRGGQGNTEAFF; CDR3 DNA: TGCGCCAGCAGCCGAGGGGGACAGGGGAACACTGAAGCTTTCTTT
CDR3 length: 16; V gene: TRBV5-1; D gene: TRBD2; clone size: many; J gene: TRBJ2-7; CDR3 protein: CASSSTLAGGSYEQYF; CDR3 DNA: TGCGCCAGCAGTAGTACTCTAGCGGGAGGCTCCTACGAGCAGTACTTC
CDR3 length: 14; V gene: TRBV15; D gene: .; clone size: many; J gene: TRBJ2-1; CDR3 protein: CATSREGAYNEQFF; CDR3 DNA: TGTGCCACCAGCAGAGAAGGGGCCTACAATGAGCAGTTCTTC
CDR3 length: 17; V gene: TRBV5-5; D gene: TRBD2; clone size: many; J gene: TRBJ2-1; CDR3 protein: CASSLAGREGPYNEQFF; CDR3 DNA: TGTGCCAGCAGCTTGGCCGGACGGGAGGGCCCCTACAATGAGCAGTTCTTC
CDR3 length: 11; V gene: TRBV30; D gene: .; clone size: many; J gene: TRBJ2-7; CDR3 protein: CAWSWGDEQYF; CDR3 DNA: TGTGCCTGGAGTTGGGGGGACGAGCAGTACTTC
CDR3 length: 13; V gene: TRBV18; D gene: .; clone size: many; J gene: TRBJ1-1; CDR3 protein: CASSPSAGGGAFF; CDR3 DNA: TGTGCCAGCTCACCAAGTGCAGGCGGGGGAGCTTTCTTT
CDR3 length: 13; V gene: TRBV5-1; D gene: .; clone size: many; J gene: TRBJ2-7; CDR3 protein: CASSEGSGYEQYF; CDR3 DNA: TGCGCCAGCAGCGAGGGTTCGGGCTACGAGCAGTACTTC
CDR3 length: 13; V gene: TRBV20-1; D gene: TRBD1; clone size: many; J gene: TRBJ1-1; CDR3 protein: CSAKLGGFLRAFF; CDR3 DNA: TGCAGTGCTAAATTAGGGGGCTTTTTACGGGCTTTCTTT
CDR3 length: 18; V gene: TRBV27; D gene: TRBD2; clone size: many; J gene: TRBJ2-1; CDR3 protein: CASSLSASGRLISNEQFF; CDR3 DNA: TGTGCCAGCAGTTTATCGGCCAGCGGGAGGCTCATATCCAATGAGCAGTTCTTC
CDR3 length: 14; V gene: TRBV19; D gene: .; clone size: .; J gene: TRBJ2-7; CDR3 protein: CASSMGSNSYEQYF; CDR3 DNA: TGTGCCAGTAGTATGGGCAGCAACTCCTACGAGCAGTACTTC
CDR3 length: 17; V gene: TRBV5-1; D gene: .; clone size: many; J gene: TRBJ1-5; CDR3 protein: CASSLDPGAGLDQPQHF; CDR3 DNA: TGCGCCAGCAGCTTGGACCCGGGGGCAGGGTTAGATCAGCCCCAGCATTTT
CDR3 length: 13; V gene: TRBV20-1; D gene: .; clone size: many; J gene: TRBJ2-3; CDR3 protein: CSARGGLADTQYF; CDR3 DNA: TGCAGTGCTAGAGGGGGACTTGCAGATACGCAGTATTTT
CDR3 length: 14; V gene: TRBV7-2; D gene: .; clone size: .; J gene: TRBJ2-2; CDR3 protein: CASSLVQFTGELFF; CDR3 DNA: TGTGCCAGCAGCTTAGTCCAGTTCACCGGGGAGCTGTTTTTT
CDR3 length: 14; V gene: TRBV19; D gene: .; clone size: few; J gene: TRBJ2-7; CDR3 protein: CASSMSQISYEQYF; CDR3 DNA: TGTGCCAGTAGTATGAGTCAAATCTCCTACGAGCAGTACTTC
CDR3 length: 13; V gene: TRBV3-1; D gene: .; clone size: many; J gene: TRBJ2-7; CDR3 protein: CASSQDAKGEQYF; CDR3 DNA: TGTGCCAGCAGCCAAGATGCCAAGGGCGAGCAGTACTTC
CDR3 length: 15; V gene: TRBV12-3/TRBV12-4; D gene: .; clone size: .; J gene: TRBJ2-6; CDR3 protein: CASNEWGAGANVLTF; CDR3 DNA: TGTGCCAGCAACGAGTGGGGCGCTGGGGCCAACGTCCTGACTTTC
CDR3 length: 13; V gene: TRBV7-9; D gene: .; clone size: many; J gene: TRBJ2-7; CDR3 protein: CASSPPGGNEQYF; CDR3 DNA: TGTGCCAGCAGCCCCCCAGGAGGCAACGAGCAGTACTTC
CDR3 length: 11; V gene: TRBV20-1; D gene: .; clone size: many; J gene: TRBJ1-1; CDR3 protein: CSARDPTEAFF; CDR3 DNA: TGCAGTGCTAGAGATCCCACTGAAGCTTTCTTT
CDR3 length: 15; V gene: TRBV18; D gene: .; clone size: many; J gene: TRBJ1-2; CDR3 protein: CASSSPGTGRYGYTF; CDR3 DNA: TGTGCCAGCTCCTCCCCAGGGACGGGCCGCTATGGCTACACCTTC
CDR3 length: 12; V gene: TRBV5-1; D gene: .; clone size: many; J gene: TRBJ1-1; CDR3 protein: CASSQGESKAFF; CDR3 DNA: TGCGCCAGCAGCCAAGGGGAATCAAAAGCTTTCTTT
CDR3 length: 13; V gene: TRBV5-1; D gene: .; clone size: many; J gene: TRBJ1-2; CDR3 protein: CASGTNINYGYTF; CDR3 DNA: TGCGCCAGCGGGACAAATATTAACTATGGCTACACCTTC
CDR3 length: 13; V gene: TRBV29-1; D gene: .; clone size: many; J gene: TRBJ1-1; CDR3 protein: CSIARRMNTEAFF; CDR3 DNA: TGCAGCATTGCCCGGAGGATGAACACTGAAGCTTTCTTT
CDR3 length: 16; V gene: TRBV27; D gene: .; clone size: many; J gene: TRBJ2-3; CDR3 protein: CASSLASGQNTDTQYF; CDR3 DNA: TGTGCCAGCAGTTTAGCGTCCGGGCAGAACACAGATACGCAGTATTTT
CDR3 length: 15; V gene: TRBV7-2; D gene: .; clone size: many; J gene: TRBJ1-1; CDR3 protein: CASSLRRTVLTEAFF; CDR3 DNA: TGTGCCAGCAGCTTAAGAAGGACAGTCCTCACTGAAGCTTTCTTT
CDR3 length: 12; V gene: TRBV7-2; D gene: .; clone size: few; J gene: TRBJ2-5; CDR3 protein: CASSSPQGTQYF; CDR3 DNA: TGTGCCAGCAGCTCCCCTCAGGGGACCCAGTACTTC
CDR3 length: 13; V gene: TRBV20-1; D gene: TRBD2; clone size: many; J gene: TRBJ2-7; CDR3 protein: CSARTSGVYEQYF; CDR3 DNA: TGCAGTGCTAGGACTAGCGGAGTCTACGAGCAGTACTTC
CDR3 length: 14; V gene: TRBV11-2; D gene: .; clone size: .; J gene: TRBJ2-3; CDR3 protein: CASTPGGGTDTQYF; CDR3 DNA: TGTGCCAGCACACCAGGGGGAGGAACAGATACGCAGTATTTT
CDR3 length: 14; V gene: TRBV5-5; D gene: .; clone size: many; J gene: TRBJ2-6; CDR3 protein: CASSLSPGANVLTF; CDR3 DNA: TGTGCCAGCAGCTTATCCCCTGGGGCCAACGTCCTGACTTTC